This T cell receptor beta chain came from a study of multiple sclerosis patients with progressive multifocal leukoencephalopathy. Sample time point: about 6 months of natalizumab therapy. Trimming cost V 6 bases and J 6 bases; bases outside gene matches: 17. In germline, CDR1 is KGHSH, CDR2 LQKENI. The CDR3 consists of 17 residues. Study-wide points: Most PML patients had lower entropy, suggesting less diverse TRB repertoires. Clones expanded at PML were already present before and during natalizumab. Whether JC virus or general immunocompromise explains the findings remained unclear.

To note about this clone: Its specificity is not known.

Synthetic inline TR CDR3 controls covering all V-J pairings were spiked into each PCR. The table came from immunoSEQ multiplex PCR; TCRdb's copy has only in-frame clones and leaves some out. The data show over 25,000 clones, about nine tenths seen once. The source was PBMCs, collected from a patient treated with natalizumab. This clonotype was obtained from a human donor with multiple sclerosis. This chain joins TRBV18 and TRBJ2-3; 8 nucleotides align to TRBD1. The CDR3 here is CASSDLAGGYQGDTQYF. CDR3 DNA: TGTGCCAGCTCCGACCTTGCAGGGGGCTATCAGGGCGATACGCAGTATTTT. Using reference TRBV18 and TRBJ2-3 for the parts outside the CDR3, the full variable domain is NAGVMQNPRHLVRRRGQEARLRCSPMKGHSHVYWYRQLPEEGLKFMVYLQKENIIDESGMPKERFSAEFPKEGPSILRIQQVVRGDSAAYFCASSDLAGGYQGDTQYFGPGTRLTVL.